This T cell receptor (beta chain) is drawn from a study of blood T cell repertoires in COVID-19. Study as a whole: Whether acute or convalescent, the COVID-19 samples came from the United States, Italy and Spain. PBMCs, B-cell-depleted T cells, or T cells provided the cDNA or gDNA that made up the material.

After removal of 3 bases from V and 12 bases from J, the junction contained 3 bases not matched to a gene. There are 11 residues in the CDR3. Germline V CDR1 and CDR2: WNHNN, SYGVQD (reference sequence). As handled by the study authors: The authors estimated nucleated cell counts from reference gene primer amplification. Only in-frame clones appear in the TCRdb table, and some are missing; sequencing was by immunoSEQ multiplex PCR. That table furnishes V, J and clone size, whereas the DNA furnished D and trimming. The sample gives 40,000 to 45,000 clones, over 75% of which show up once; around 2.3% is in the top ten.

The gene calls are TRBV10-1 and TRBJ2-7; 9 positions agree with TRBD1. This receptor was taken from a human donor in a cohort sampled during active COVID-19. Sample: peripheral blood. CDR3 protein: CASSDRDRAYF. The CDR3 bases are TGCGCCAGCAGTGATCGGGACAGGGCGTACTTC.